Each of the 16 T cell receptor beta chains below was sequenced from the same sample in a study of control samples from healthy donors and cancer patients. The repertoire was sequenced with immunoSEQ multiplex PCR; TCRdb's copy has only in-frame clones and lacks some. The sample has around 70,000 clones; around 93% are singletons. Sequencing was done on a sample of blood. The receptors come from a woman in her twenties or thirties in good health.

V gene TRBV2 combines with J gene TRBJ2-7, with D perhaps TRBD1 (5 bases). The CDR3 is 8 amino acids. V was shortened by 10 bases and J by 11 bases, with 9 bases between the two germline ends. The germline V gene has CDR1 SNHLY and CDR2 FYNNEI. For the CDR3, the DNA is TGTGCCATACAGGTCGAGTACGTC. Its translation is CAIQVEYV.

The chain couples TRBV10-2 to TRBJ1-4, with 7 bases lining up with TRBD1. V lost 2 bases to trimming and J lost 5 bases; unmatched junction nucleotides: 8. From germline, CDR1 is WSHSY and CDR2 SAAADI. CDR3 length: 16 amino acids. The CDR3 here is CASSEHSGTANEKLFF. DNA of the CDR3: TGCGCCAGCAGTGAGCATTCCGGGACAGCAAATGAAAAACTGTTTTTT.

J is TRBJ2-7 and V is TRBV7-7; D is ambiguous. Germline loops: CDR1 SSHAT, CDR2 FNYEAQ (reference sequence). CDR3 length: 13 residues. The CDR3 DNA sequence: TGTGCTAGCAGCCCTCTGATCGGATGCGAGCAGTACGTC. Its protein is CASSPLIGCEQYV.

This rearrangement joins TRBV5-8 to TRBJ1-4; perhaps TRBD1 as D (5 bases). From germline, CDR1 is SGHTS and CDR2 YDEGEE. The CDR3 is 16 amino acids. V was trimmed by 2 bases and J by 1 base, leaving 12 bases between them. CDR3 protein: CASSFTLGETNEKLFF. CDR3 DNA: TGTGCCAGCAGCTTTACCTTAGGGGAAACTAATGAAAAACTGTTTTTT.

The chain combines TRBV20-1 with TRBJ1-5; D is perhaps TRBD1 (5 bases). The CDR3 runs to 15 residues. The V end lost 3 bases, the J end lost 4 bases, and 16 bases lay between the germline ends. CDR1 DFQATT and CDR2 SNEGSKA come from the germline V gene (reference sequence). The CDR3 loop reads CSASPSRQLNQPQHF. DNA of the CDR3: TGCAGTGCTAGTCCATCTCGACAGCTGAATCAGCCCCAGCATTTT.

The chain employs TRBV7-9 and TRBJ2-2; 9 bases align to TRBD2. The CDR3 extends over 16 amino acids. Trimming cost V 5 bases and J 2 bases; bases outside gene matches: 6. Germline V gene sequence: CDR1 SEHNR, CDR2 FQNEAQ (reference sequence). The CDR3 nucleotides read TGTGCCAGCAGCCCGGGACTAGCCACTAACACCGGGGAGCTGTTTTTT. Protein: CASSPGLATNTGELFF.

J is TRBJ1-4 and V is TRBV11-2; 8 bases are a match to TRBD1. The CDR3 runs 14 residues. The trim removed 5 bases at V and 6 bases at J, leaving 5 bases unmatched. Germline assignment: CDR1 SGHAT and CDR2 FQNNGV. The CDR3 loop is CASSLNRGDEKLFF. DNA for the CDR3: TGTGCCAGCAGCCTAAACAGGGGGGATGAAAAACTGTTTTTT.

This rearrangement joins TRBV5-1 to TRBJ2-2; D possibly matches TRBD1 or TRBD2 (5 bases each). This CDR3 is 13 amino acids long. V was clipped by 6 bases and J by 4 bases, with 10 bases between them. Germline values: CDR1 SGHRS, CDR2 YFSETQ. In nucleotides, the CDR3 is TGCGCCAGCACATGGGGGTCCACCGGGGAGCTGTTTTTT. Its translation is CASTWGSTGELFF.

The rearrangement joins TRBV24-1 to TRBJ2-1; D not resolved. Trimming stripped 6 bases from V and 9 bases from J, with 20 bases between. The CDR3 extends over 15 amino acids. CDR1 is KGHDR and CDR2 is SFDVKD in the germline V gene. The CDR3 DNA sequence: TGTGCCACCAGTAATAGCAGGTCGAGGCCAGGTGAGCAGTTCTTC. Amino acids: CATSNSRSRPGEQFF.

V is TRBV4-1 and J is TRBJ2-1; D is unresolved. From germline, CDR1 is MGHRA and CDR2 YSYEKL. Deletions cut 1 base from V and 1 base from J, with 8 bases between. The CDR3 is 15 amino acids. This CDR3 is CASSQGLPSYNEQFF. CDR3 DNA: TGCGCCAGCAGCCAAGGACTGCCGTCCTACAATGAGCAGTTCTTC.

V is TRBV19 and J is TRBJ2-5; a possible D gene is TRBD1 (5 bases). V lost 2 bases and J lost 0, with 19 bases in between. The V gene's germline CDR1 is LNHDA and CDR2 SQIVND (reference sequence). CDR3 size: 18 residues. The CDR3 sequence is CASSITGRPRGNQETQYF. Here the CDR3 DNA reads TGTGCCAGTAGTATAACGGGCAGGCCTAGGGGAAACCAAGAGACCCAGTACTTC.

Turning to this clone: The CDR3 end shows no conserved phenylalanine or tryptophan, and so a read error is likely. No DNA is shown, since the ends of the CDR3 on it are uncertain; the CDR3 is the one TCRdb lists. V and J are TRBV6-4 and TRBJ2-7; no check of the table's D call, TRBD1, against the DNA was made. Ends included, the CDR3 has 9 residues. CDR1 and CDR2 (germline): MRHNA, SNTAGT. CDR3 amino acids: CARNRRQGG.

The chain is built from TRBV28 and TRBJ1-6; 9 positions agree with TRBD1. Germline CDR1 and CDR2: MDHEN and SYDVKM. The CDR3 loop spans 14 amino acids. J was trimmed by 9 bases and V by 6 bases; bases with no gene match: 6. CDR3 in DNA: TGTGCCAGCAGCCCTGGGACAGGGATTTCACCCCTCCACTTT. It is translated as CASSPGTGISPLHF.

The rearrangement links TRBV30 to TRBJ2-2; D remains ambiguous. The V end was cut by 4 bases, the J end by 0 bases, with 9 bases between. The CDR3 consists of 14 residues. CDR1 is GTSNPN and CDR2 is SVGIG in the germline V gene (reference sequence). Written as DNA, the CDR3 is TGTGCCTGGAACCTGGGCTCGAACACCGGGGAGCTGTTTTTT. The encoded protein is CAWNLGSNTGELFF.

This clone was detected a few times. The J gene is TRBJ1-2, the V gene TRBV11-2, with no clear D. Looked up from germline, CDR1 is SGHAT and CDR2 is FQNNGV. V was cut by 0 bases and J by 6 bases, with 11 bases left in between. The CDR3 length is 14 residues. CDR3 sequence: CASSLEAGLDGYTF. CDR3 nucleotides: TGTGCCAGCAGCTTAGAAGCCGGTTTGGATGGCTACACCTTC.

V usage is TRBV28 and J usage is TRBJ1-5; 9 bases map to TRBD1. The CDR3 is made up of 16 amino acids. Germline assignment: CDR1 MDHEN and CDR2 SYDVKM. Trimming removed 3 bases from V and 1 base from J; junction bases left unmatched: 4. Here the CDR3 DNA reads TGTGCCAGCAGTTTTCTACAGGGGGCGAGCAATCAGCCCCAGCATTTT. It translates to CASSFLQGASNQPQHF. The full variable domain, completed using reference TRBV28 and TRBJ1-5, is DVKVTQSSRYLVKRTGEKVFLECVQDMDHENMFWYRQDPGLGLRLIYFSYDVKMKEKGDIPEGYSVSREKKERFSLILESASTNQTSMYLCASSFLQGASNQPQHFGDGTRLSIL.